What follows is one T cell receptor (beta chain) and its context. This table comes from immunoSEQ multiplex PCR, and its TCRdb copy is limited to in-frame clones, with some not included. The sample holds about 35,000 clones, about 87% seen once. These data come from a study of blood T cell repertoires in COVID-19. V gave up 0 bases and J gave up 0 bases, with 20 bases separating them. This CDR3 is built from 20 residues. The germline V gene has CDR1 MNHEY and CDR2 SVGEGT. The gene calls are TRBV6-2 or TRBV6-3 and TRBJ2-2; D is perhaps TRBD2 (6 bases). The clonotype originates from an elderly man with active COVID-19. The sequenced sample consisted of peripheral blood. CDR3 nucleotide sequence: TGTGCCAGCAGTTACTCAAGGGCGGGAAGTCATCTGGCGAACACCGGGGAGCTGTTTTTT. As protein: CASSYSRAGSHLANTGELFF.